This TCR beta chain came from a study of T-cell reconstitution after alpha-beta-depleted transplantation in children (dated by TCRdb to about 2016). Regarding the research as a whole: T-cell immune reconstitution after TCRalphabeta/CD19-depleted allogeneic hematopoietic cell transplantation in children was quantitatively tracked in the study by means of TCR repertoire profiling.

This clonotype was detected many times. No cognate antigen has been identified for it. The sample holds no much larger clone one base away, and base qualities are not on file. The library was generated by PCR. This sample was sequenced with an Illumina HiSeq 2500. TCR library preparation used molecular barcoding, with unique molecular identifiers applied to normalize quantification of the TCRbeta repertoire. TCRdb reanalyzed the raw reads on its own, using fastp at Q25 for trimming and MiXCR for clone calling, and kept in-frame beta chains. Entries are consolidated by CDR3 protein sequence, retaining the most common genes and DNA. The sample includes 150,000 to 250,000 distinct CDR3 sequences, with roughly 15% observed a single time. The ten largest make up roughly 13% of the sample. V and J are truncated by 4 bases and 3 bases respectively, leaving an intervening sequence of 12 bases. The germline V gene provides CDR1 SGHRS and CDR2 YFSETQ. CDR3 length: 14 amino acids, cysteine to phenylalanine. The read is trimmed to its CDR3 DNA, 42 bases read in frame from base 1.

The TCR originated in a human donor who donated a stem cell graft to a child with acute lymphoblastic leukemia. The source material was PBMCs from the stem cell graft donor, sampled from the stem cell graft. The chain was built from TRBV5-1 and TRBJ2-3; the D gene remains uncertain. CDR3 sequence: CASSKEPQTDTQYF. The DNA sequence follows: TGCGCCAGCAGCAAGGAGCCACAAACAGATACGCAGTATTTT.